A selection of T cell receptor beta chains follows, all from one sample in a study of patients and donors after allogeneic stem cell transplantation. One entry per CDR3 protein, called by TCRdb with MiXCR from the RT-PCR reads. Among about 960,000 distinct CDR3 sequences listed, more than 15% were seen once. The sample consisted of blood, either unsorted or a sorted T cell fraction (not recorded which). These receptors originate from a human donor who was either an allogeneic HSCT recipient or a stem cell or donor lymphocyte infusion donor (not recorded which). It is not recorded whose cells these are; they may come from a transplant donor. The CDR3 runs from the conserved cysteine through the conserved F or W. The D gene is left open where the match is weak. Only part of the rows carry a size: once, few, many, or a class if the clone is expanded.

j_call v_call clone_size d_call cdr3_length cdr3_aa cdr3_nt
TRBJ1-2 TRBV6-1 NA TRBD1 14 CASSARTGRFGYTF TGTGCCAGCAGTGCCAGGACAGGGAGATTTGGCTACACCTTC
TRBJ1-1 TRBV11-2 few NA 12 CASSLYVTEAFF TGTGCCAGCAGCTTGTACGTCACTGAAGCTTTCTTT
TRBJ2-7 TRBV20-1 few NA 13 CSARVDPGYEQYF TGCAGTGCTAGAGTCGACCCAGGCTACGAGCAGTACTTC
TRBJ1-3 TRBV20-1 NA NA 14 CSATHRASGNTIYF TGCAGTGCTACACATAGGGCGTCTGGAAACACCATATATTTT
TRBJ2-7 TRBV6-5 few TRBD2 15 CASSYSASGGYEQYF TGTGCCAGCAGTTACTCAGCTAGCGGGGGCTACGAGCAGTACTTC
TRBJ2-3 TRBV5-5 NA NA 16 CASSLAPPSGTDTQYF TGTGCCAGCAGCTTGGCTCCGCCTAGCGGCACAGATACGCAGTATTTT
TRBJ2-1 TRBV12-3/TRBV12-4 NA NA 14 CASTTLNNYNEQFF TGTGCCAGCACTACCTTGAACAACTACAATGAGCAGTTCTTC
TRBJ1-2 TRBV6-1 few TRBD1 15 CASSKTGDLRDGYTF TGTGCCAGCAGTAAGACAGGGGACCTTAGGGATGGCTACACCTTC
TRBJ1-4 TRBV12-3/TRBV12-4 few TRBD1 16 CASSTTGGSPKGKLFF TGTGCCAGCAGCACGACAGGGGGGAGCCCGAAGGGAAAACTGTTTTTT
TRBJ2-7 TRBV20-1 NA TRBD2 15 CSARVSGRSSYEQYF TGCAGTGCTAGGGTAAGCGGGAGGAGTTCCTACGAGCAGTACTTC
TRBJ2-3 TRBV12-3/TRBV12-4 few TRBD1 16 CASRGSGQETTDTQYF TGTGCCAGCAGAGGGTCAGGACAGGAAACGACAGATACGCAGTATTTT
TRBJ2-2 TRBV4-2 NA NA 19 CASSQVHLSAGRNTGELLF TGTGCCAGCAGCCAAGTTCATCTCTCGGCCGGAAGGAACACCGGGGAGCTGCTTTTT
TRBJ2-2 TRBV4-1 few TRBD1 17 CASSHTGTGRNTGELFF TGCGCCAGCAGCCACACCGGGACAGGGCGGAACACCGGGGAGCTGTTTTTT
TRBJ2-1 TRBV7-8 few TRBD1 17 CASRRQGQAVTNNEQFF TGTGCCAGCCGTAGACAGGGCCAGGCGGTGACCAACAATGAGCAGTTCTTC
TRBJ2-5 TRBV9 NA TRBD2 14 CASNNGGAEETQYF TGTGCCAGCAACAACGGGGGGGCCGAGGAGACCCAGTACTTC
TRBJ2-3 TRBV9 few TRBD2 15 CASSVSAGGTDTQYF TGTGCCAGCAGCGTCTCGGCGGGGGGCACAGATACGCAGTATTTT
TRBJ2-7 TRBV27 many NA 13 CASSLSPTYEQYF TGTGCCAGCAGTTTGTCTCCAACCTACGAGCAGTACTTC
TRBJ2-1 TRBV21-1 NA NA 15 CASSPLGPQRDEQFF TGTGCCAGCAGCCCCCTTGGACCGCAGCGGGATGAGCAGTTCTTC
TRBJ2-7 TRBV25-1 NA TRBD1 14 CASSGGTDSYEQYF TGTGCCAGCAGTGGGGGGACAGACTCCTACGAGCAGTACTTC
TRBJ2-3 TRBV29-1 NA NA 13 CSVELGAADTQYF TGCAGCGTTGAATTAGGGGCGGCAGATACGCAGTATTTT
TRBJ1-5 TRBV3-1 NA NA 15 CASSQIYRANQPQHF TGTGCCAGCAGCCAAATATACAGGGCGAATCAGCCCCAGCATTTT
TRBJ2-2 TRBV24-1 NA NA 16 CATSDPPGTGTGELFF TGTGCCACCAGTGATCCCCCAGGGACGGGCACCGGGGAGCTGTTTTTT
TRBJ2-7 TRBV3-1 NA NA 15 CASSQDTQTSYEQYF TGTGCCAGCAGCCAAGATACTCAGACTAGCTACGAGCAGTACTTC
TRBJ1-1 TRBV12-3/TRBV12-4 few NA 12 CASSPRGIEAFF TGTGCCAGCAGTCCACGCGGGATTGAAGCTTTCTTT
TRBJ1-3 TRBV2 NA NA 15 CASSEEPYSGNTIYF TGTGCCAGCAGTGAGGAACCCTACTCTGGAAACACCATATATTTT
TRBJ2-1 TRBV14 few TRBD2 19 CASSQNPPGLAGAHNEQFF TGTGCCAGCAGCCAAAATCCGCCGGGACTAGCGGGAGCCCACAATGAGCAGTTCTTC
TRBJ2-7 TRBV5-1 NA TRBD2 13 CASSPGLAGRQYF TGCGCCAGCAGCCCCGGACTAGCGGGACGGCAGTACTTC
TRBJ1-2 TRBV25-1 few TRBD1 16 CASSNTNRDRGYGYTF TGTGCCAGCAGTAACACAAACCGGGACAGGGGCTATGGCTACACCTTC
TRBJ1-5 TRBV20-1 few NA 14 CSAAGTQTAILQHF TGCAGTGCTGCCGGGACGCAAACAGCGATTCTCCAGCATTTT
TRBJ2-5 TRBV11-1 few NA 16 CASSLEGPGLRETQYF TGTGCCAGCAGCTTAGAAGGTCCCGGACTACGAGAGACCCAGTACTTC
TRBJ2-1 TRBV6-6 NA NA 13 CASSYSMDGGQFF TGTGCCAGCAGTTACTCGATGGACGGGGGGCAGTTCTTC
TRBJ2-6 TRBV27 few TRBD1 17 CASKPDRGPSGANVLTF TGTGCCAGCAAACCTGACAGGGGCCCTTCTGGGGCCAACGTCCTGACTTTC
TRBJ2-4 TRBV4-2 NA NA 16 CASSQDGGLAKNIQYF TGTGCCAGCAGCCAAGATGGCGGACTAGCCAAAAACATTCAGTACTTC
TRBJ1-2 TRBV12-3/TRBV12-4 NA NA 12 CASSPQERGYTF TGTGCCAGCAGCCCACAGGAACGGGGCTACACCTTC
TRBJ1-2 TRBV5-4 NA NA 13 CASSLIKGGGYTF TGTGCCAGCAGCTTAATTAAGGGCGGGGGCTACACCTTC
TRBJ2-7 TRBV19 NA NA 14 CASRNHRASYEQYF TGTGCCAGTAGGAACCACAGGGCCTCCTACGAGCAGTACTTC
TRBJ2-2 TRBV7-8 few NA 13 CASSLSWTGELFF TGTGCCAGCAGCTTATCTTGGACCGGGGAGCTGTTTTTT
TRBJ2-7 TRBV29-1 NA NA 13 CSVFGQAPGEQYF TGCAGCGTTTTCGGTCAGGCCCCCGGGGAGCAGTACTTC
TRBJ1-2 TRBV6-5 NA NA 15 CASSYSEGSGYGYTF TGTGCCAGCAGTTACTCAGAGGGAAGCGGCTATGGCTACACCTTC
TRBJ2-3 TRBV12-3/TRBV12-4 few NA 15 CASSNYGTDTDTQYF TGTGCCAGCAGTAACTACGGGACGGACACAGATACGCAGTATTTT
TRBJ2-2 TRBV6-5 NA TRBD2 15 CASSSPGLASGELFF TGTGCCAGCAGTTCCCCGGGACTAGCGTCCGGGGAGCTGTTTTTT
TRBJ1-3 TRBV2 few TRBD1 13 CASSGDRVNTIYF TGTGCCAGCAGTGGGGACAGGGTGAACACCATATATTTT
TRBJ1-2 TRBV5-1 few NA 15 CASSLGRREKARGTF TGCGCCAGCAGCTTGGGGCGACGAGAGAAGGCTAGAGGTACCTTC
TRBJ2-1 TRBV10-2 few NA 10 CASNSNEQFF TGCGCCAGCAATTCCAATGAGCAGTTCTTC
TRBJ2-2 TRBV7-2 NA TRBD2 16 CASSLKTSGNTGELFF TGTGCCAGCAGCTTAAAGACTAGCGGGAACACCGGGGAGCTGTTTTTT
TRBJ1-5 TRBV7-3 few NA 14 CASSLGSGIGPQHF TGTGCCAGCAGCTTAGGTTCCGGGATTGGGCCCCAGCATTTT